This TCR beta chain emerged from a study of T cell responses to AZD1222 COVID-19 vaccine. Study-level information: Researchers grouped second doses given at about 4 or about 12 weeks into one pool.

Study results and caveats: Nearly half of the spike-specific TCRs reportedly recognize variant regions that carry no mutations. With two AZD1222 doses given, Spike-specific TCR breadth and depth both rose.

Assay: immunoSEQ multiplex PCR; the TCRdb copy retains only in-frame clones and omits some. The sample includes nearly 110,000 clones, 89% seen only once; the top ten take 6% to 7%. The germline V gene encodes CDR1 LGHNA and CDR2 YSLEER. The CDR3 sequence is 12 residues long. Trimming at V came to 4 bases and at J to 17 bases, leaving 9 bases not matched to a gene. With respect to this clone: Its antigen is undetermined.

The sample was peripheral blood, taken on day 0 of AZD1222 vaccination. This clonotype was obtained from an adult in good health. The rearrangement links TRBV4-3 to TRBJ1-4; 8 positions match TRBD1. CDR3 in amino acids: CASSLTPGQVFF. The CDR3 nucleotides are TGCGCCAGCAGCCTAACCCCGGGACAGGTATTTTTT.